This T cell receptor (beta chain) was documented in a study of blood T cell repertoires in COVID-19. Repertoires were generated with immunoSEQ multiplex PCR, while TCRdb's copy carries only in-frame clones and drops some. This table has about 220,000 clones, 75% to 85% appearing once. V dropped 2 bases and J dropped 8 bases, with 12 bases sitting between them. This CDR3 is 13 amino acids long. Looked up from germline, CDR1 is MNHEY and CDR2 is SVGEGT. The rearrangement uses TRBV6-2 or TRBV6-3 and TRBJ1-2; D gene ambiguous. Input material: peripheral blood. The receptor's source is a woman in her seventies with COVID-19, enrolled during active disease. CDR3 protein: CASSYAGRMGYTF. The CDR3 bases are TGTGCCAGCAGTTACGCAGGCAGGATGGGCTACACCTTC.